This TCR beta chain is from a study of Ad26.COV2.S vaccination and SARS-CoV-2 variants. Method: immunoSEQ multiplex PCR; TCRdb's copy keeps in-frame clones and lacks some. The profile shows some 180,000 clones, approximately 90% of them singletons. The V end was cut by 4 bases, the J end by 1 base, with 20 bases between. Germline assignment: CDR1 KGHSH and CDR2 LQKENI. The CDR3 is made up of 17 amino acids. Sequences were derived from peripheral blood, sampled after recovery from COVID-19. The rearrangement links TRBV18 to TRBJ2-7; D could derive from TRBD1 or TRBD2 (5 bases each). This receptor was identified in a human donor who had recovered from COVID-19. CDR3 sequence (DNA): TGTGCCAGCTCACAAAACCCCATATCGGGGCGATCCTACGAGCAGTACTTC. This translates into CASSQNPISGRSYEQYF.